This T cell receptor (beta chain) was found in a study of neurological immune-mediated disorders. Overall study results and limits: None of the CDR3 amino acid sequences found in expanded clones was shared across subjects. This suggests that the TCR-beta repertoires were private in all groups. Phylogenetic grouping put 18 of 34 multiple sclerosis patients' repertoires into one related-CDR3 cluster, a possible signature.

Germline trimming cut 7 bases from V and 2 bases from J; bases unmatched to any gene: 10. The CDR3 totals 16 residues. Germline V CDR1 and CDR2: SGHRS, YFSETQ. About this clonotype itself: Its antigen is as yet unknown.

The unsorted libraries were produced from 2 million PBMCs held at -80 C. With 10-nucleotide random UMIs included, cDNA was synthesized by 5'RACE. TCRdb recomputed calls from the 5' RACE reads with MiXCR, one row per CDR3 protein. Of about 95,000 distinct CDR3 sequences in the sample, roughly 4% were seen once. Sequencing input: PBMCs. The TCR comes from a woman younger than 30 with multiple sclerosis. V usage is TRBV5-1 and J usage is TRBJ2-5; TRBD2 agrees at 11 bases. The DNA for the CDR3 is TGCGCCAGCTTCGGCCCCTCTAGCGGGGGGCAAGAGACCCAGTACTTC. This gives the protein CASFGPSSGGQETQYF.